Below, 30 T cell receptor beta chains from the same sample are listed, as sequenced in a study of identical twins. TCRdb fed the 5' RACE reads into MiXCR, producing one record per CDR3 protein. This sample carries about 900,000 distinct CDR3 sequences, 9% to 15% of them seen once, and the ten largest clones take 1.5% to 2%. These data were also reused for a study on yellow fever vaccine responses in identical twins.

The sample consisted of PBMCs. Receptors were obtained from a woman younger than 35 in good health.

This clonotype was counted only a few times. This sequence joins TRBV4-2 and TRBJ1-4; the D is unclear. The CDR3 length is 15 residues. V was shortened by 1 base and J by 2 bases, with 8 bases between the two germline ends. The V gene's germline CDR1 is LGHNA and CDR2 YNFKEQ. CDR3 loop: CASSQVGPTNEKLFF. CDR3 DNA sequence: TGTGCCAGCAGCCAAGTTGGGCCGACTAATGAAAAACTGTTTTTT.

This clonotype has a count of ten or more. The genes are TRBV10-3 and TRBJ2-7, with D perhaps matching TRBD1 (6 bases). Trimming removed 5 bases at V and 6 bases at J, with 14 bases between. The CDR3 loop spans 13 amino acids. Germline CDR1 ENHRY, CDR2 SYGVKD. Here the CDR3 DNA reads TGTGCCATCAGTAGCTCCTTAGGGGGCGAGCAGTACTTC. Amino acid sequence: CAISSSLGGEQYF.

The chain uses TRBV24-1 and TRBJ1-2, with 7 bases aligning to TRBD1. The V gene's germline CDR1 is KGHDR and CDR2 SFDVKD. With V trimmed by 3 bases and J by 4 bases, 7 bases remained unmatched. The CDR3 is 15 residues long. CDR3 sequence: CATSDQSGGGYGYTF. The DNA for the CDR3 is TGTGCCACCAGTGATCAGTCAGGGGGAGGCTATGGCTACACCTTC.

This clonotype was seen more than once but under ten times. This chain connects TRBV20-1 to TRBJ2-4, with D unclear. CDR1 and CDR2 from the germline V gene are DFQATT and SNEGSKA (reference sequence). Trimming cost V 7 bases and J 0 bases, with 10 bases left between them. The CDR3 runs 13 residues. In nucleotides, the CDR3 is TGCAGTGTCCCACACCAAGCCAAAAACATTCAGTACTTC. It encodes CSVPHQAKNIQYF.

The gene calls are TRBV4-1 and TRBJ2-3; D ambiguous. CDR3 length equals 18 residues. V was cut by 0 bases and J by 3 bases, with 19 bases left in between. In germline, CDR1 is MGHRA, CDR2 YSYEKL. This chain's CDR3 is CASSQDPMGLRQTDTQYF. CDR3 DNA: TGCGCCAGCAGCCAAGACCCAATGGGCCTCCGTCAAACAGATACGCAGTATTTT.

This clonotype was counted ten times or more. The chain links TRBV6-2 or TRBV6-3 to TRBJ2-3; D perhaps matches TRBD1 (5 bases). The CDR3 spans 16 residues. Trimming cost V 6 bases and J 4 bases, with 20 bases left between them. Germline CDR1 reads MNHEY; CDR2 reads SVGEGT. The CDR3 sequence: CASSSIGPLRADTQYF. The DNA of the CDR3 is TGTGCCAGCAGCTCAATCGGCCCTCTCAGGGCAGATACGCAGTATTTT.

The table lists this clonotype with a few counts. V and J are TRBV15 and TRBJ2-1; TRBD2 matches 16 bases. There are 18 residues in the CDR3. Germline V gene data show CDR1 as LNHNV and CDR2 as YYDKDF (reference sequence). The V segment lost 5 bases and the J segment 7 bases; nucleotides outside the gene matches: 11. CDR3 DNA sequence: TGTGCCACCAGCTTGGGGACTAGCGGGAGGGCCGTTGAGAATGAGCAGTTCTTC. It encodes CATSLGTSGRAVENEQFF.

This clonotype was seen ten or more times. V and J are TRBV24-1 and TRBJ2-1; D is uncertain. The germline V and J ends were trimmed by 4 bases and 4 bases, with 10 bases remaining between them. Per germline, CDR1 KGHDR and CDR2 SFDVKD. The CDR3 is 14 amino acids. The CDR3 nucleotides are TGTGCCACCAGTGAGGACGGTAGATACAATGAGCAGTTCTTC. This codes for CATSEDGRYNEQFF.

This chain connects TRBV12-3 or TRBV12-4 to TRBJ2-1, with D possibly called TRBD1 or TRBD2 (5 bases each). V shed 5 bases and J shed 0 bases, with 20 bases lying between them. This CDR3 region has 18 residues. The CDR3 nucleotides read TGTGCCAGCAGTCATAAGACGAAGGGACCGAGCTCCTACAATGAGCAGTTCTTC. This codes for CASSHKTKGPSSYNEQFF.

The chain carries TRBV3-1 and TRBJ1-1; D perhaps matches TRBD1 (5 bases). V was clipped by 0 bases and J by 0 bases, with 17 bases between them. Germline-derived CDR1 and CDR2 are LGHDT and YNNKEL (reference sequence). The CDR3 totals 18 residues. CDR3 nucleotide sequence: TGTGCCAGCAGCCAAGATCCGCACAGGAGAATCATGAACACTGAAGCTTTCTTT. Translation: CASSQDPHRRIMNTEAFF.

This clonotype was detected only a few times. V is TRBV7-9 and J is TRBJ2-3, with 10 bases aligning to TRBD2. There are 17 residues in the CDR3. Germline loops: CDR1 SEHNR, CDR2 FQNEAQ (reference sequence). Trimming removed 5 bases from V and 5 bases from J; junction bases left unmatched: 13. The CDR3 nucleotides are TGTGCCAGCAGCCCCAGGCTAGCGGGAGTTGATGGAGATACGCAGTATTTT. Its translation is CASSPRLAGVDGDTQYF.

The V call is TRBV18, the J call TRBJ2-7; weak D call: TRBD1 (6 bases). The CDR3 runs to 15 residues. V lost 3 bases, J lost 5 bases, and 17 bases lay in between. Germline CDR1 reads KGHSH; CDR2 reads LQKENI. CDR3 in amino acids: CASSPLDSPWNEQYF. The CDR3 region has the DNA TGTGCCAGCTCACCCCTGGACAGCCCCTGGAACGAGCAGTACTTC.

This clonotype was counted many times. V gene TRBV7-9 combines with J gene TRBJ1-1; 7 bases match TRBD1. The CDR3 runs to 16 residues. Looked up from germline, CDR1 is SEHNR and CDR2 is FQNEAQ (reference sequence). With 5 bases clipped from V and 0 bases from J, the junction kept 9 bases outside the gene matches. The DNA of the CDR3 is TGTGCCAGCAGCAACCGACAGGGAAACATGAACACTGAAGCTTTCTTT. Amino acid sequence: CASSNRQGNMNTEAFF.

This clonotype was seen repeatedly, ten times or more. The chain combines TRBV6-1 with TRBJ2-2; 8 bases fit TRBD1. The V gene's germline CDR1 is MNHNS and CDR2 SASEGT. V dropped 0 bases and J dropped 5; count of bases not matched to a gene: 2. This CDR3 comprises 15 residues. The CDR3 region has the DNA TGTGCCAGCAGTGAAGCCACAGGGGGGACCGGGGAGCTGTTTTTT. It is translated as CASSEATGGTGELFF.

The CDR3 region has the DNA TGTGCCAGCAGCCAAACAGGGGGCTTCGATGAGCAGTTCTTC. As protein: CASSQTGGFDEQFF. The chain uses TRBV12-3 or TRBV12-4 and TRBJ2-1; 9 bases line up with TRBD1. This CDR3 comprises 14 residues. The V segment lost 6 bases and the J segment 8 bases; nucleotides outside the gene matches: 8.

This clonotype has a handful of counts. The chain employs TRBV20-1 and TRBJ2-1; D perhaps matches TRBD2 (6 bases). V was clipped by 5 bases and J by 1 base, with 18 bases between them. CDR3 length equals 16 residues. In germline, CDR1 is DFQATT, CDR2 SNEGSKA (reference sequence). CDR3 in DNA: TGCAGTGCTGTCCCGAATGCAGGGAGGTCCTACAATGAGCAGTTCTTC. It translates to CSAVPNAGRSYNEQFF.

The chain carries TRBV10-3 and TRBJ2-2; 8 bases fit TRBD1. V was pared by 2 bases and J by 6 bases, with 8 bases of the junction left unmatched. CDR3 size: 16 residues. Germline loops: CDR1 ENHRY, CDR2 SYGVKD. The CDR3 region is CAISERQGPWAGELFF. The CDR3 DNA reads TGTGCCATCAGTGAGAGACAGGGGCCATGGGCCGGGGAGCTGTTTTTT.

This clonotype was seen more than once but under ten times. The genes are TRBV27 and TRBJ2-7, with TRBD2 matching 11 bases. Germline-derived CDR1 and CDR2 are MNHEY and SMNVEV (reference sequence). The V and J ends lost 3 bases and 4 bases, in that order; junction bases with no gene match: 11. This CDR3 spans 17 amino acids. As DNA, the CDR3 is TGTGCCAGCAGTTTGCGTCTAGCGGGAGGCTTTACGTACGAGCAGTACTTC. Protein product: CASSLRLAGGFTYEQYF.

This clonotype turned up a few times. The V gene is TRBV7-9, the J gene TRBJ1-1; D unresolved. Per germline, CDR1 SEHNR and CDR2 FQNEAQ (reference sequence). Between the trimmed V and J ends, which lost 1 base and 6 bases, there was a span of 6 bases. CDR3 length equals 12 residues. Written as DNA, the CDR3 is TGTGCCAGCAGCTTAGTTGCAGCTGAAGCTTTCTTT. Amino acids: CASSLVAAEAFF.

The J gene is TRBJ2-3, the V gene TRBV29-1; 7 bases align to TRBD2. The CDR3 has 15 residues. Per germline, CDR1 SQVTM and CDR2 ANQGSEA. V was pared by 2 bases and J by 6 bases, with 11 bases of the junction left unmatched. The CDR3 coding sequence is TGCAGCGTTGAATTAGGTCTAGCGGTACTCGATACGCAGTATTTT. It encodes CSVELGLAVLDTQYF.

The J gene is TRBJ2-7, the V gene TRBV14, with D possibly being TRBD2 (6 bases). V was clipped by 1 base and J by 2 bases, with 15 bases between them. CDR1 and CDR2 (germline): SGHDN, FVKESK. The CDR3 spans 16 residues. CDR3 sequence reads: CASSQVGGVGTYEQYF. The CDR3 DNA follows: TGTGCCAGCAGCCAAGTTGGAGGGGTGGGTACCTACGAGCAGTACTTC.

The rearrangement joins TRBV15 to TRBJ2-7; D is uncertain. Germline CDR1 is LNHNV and CDR2 is YYDKDF (reference sequence). The CDR3 consists of 16 residues. V was pared by 5 bases and J by 0 bases, with 17 bases between. CDR3 amino acids: CATSPRFGYSSYEQYF. The CDR3, as DNA: TGTGCCACCAGCCCTAGGTTCGGCTATAGCTCCTACGAGCAGTACTTC.

This clonotype was found a few times. The chain employs TRBV20-1 and TRBJ2-5; TRBD1 matches 9 bases. With V trimmed by 6 bases and J by 5 bases, 7 bases remained unmatched. This CDR3 region has 13 residues. The germline V gene encodes CDR1 DFQATT and CDR2 SNEGSKA (reference sequence). The CDR3 region is CSASPGQGETQYF. The CDR3 nucleotides read TGCAGTGCAAGTCCGGGACAGGGCGAGACCCAGTACTTC.

This clonotype was recorded at least ten times. The V and J genes are TRBV28 and TRBJ2-1, with 7 bases lining up with TRBD2. The germline V gene encodes CDR1 MDHEN and CDR2 SYDVKM. This CDR3 is built from 18 residues. V gave up 7 bases and J gave up 0 bases; unmatched junction bases: 15. CDR3 amino acids: CASTLWGGTLTSYNEQFF. For the CDR3, the DNA is TGTGCCAGCACCCTCTGGGGGGGGACCCTGACCTCCTACAATGAGCAGTTCTTC.

The rearrangement uses TRBV27 and TRBJ2-2, with 7 bases aligning to TRBD2. Germline trimming cut 3 bases from V and 7 bases from J; bases unmatched to any gene: 2. Germline CDR1 is MNHEY and CDR2 is SMNVEV (reference sequence). The CDR3 contains 13 residues. CDR3 sequence reads: CASSLREGGELFF. For the CDR3, the DNA is TGTGCCAGCAGTTTGAGGGAGGGCGGGGAGCTGTTTTTT.

Only a few counts were recorded for this clonotype. The gene calls are TRBV5-1 and TRBJ2-7; D uncertain. Trimming stripped 1 base from V and 6 bases from J, with 8 bases between. CDR3 size: 12 residues. Germline V gene data show CDR1 as SGHRS and CDR2 as YFSETQ. Here the CDR3 DNA reads TGCGCCAGCAGCTTGTCTGGGGTCGAGCAGTACTTC. Amino acids: CASSLSGVEQYF.

The sample holds a few counts of this clonotype. This chain uses TRBV5-6 with TRBJ2-7, with 7 nucleotides matching TRBD1. Trimming took 3 bases from V and 4 from J; bases not matched to a gene: 7. CDR1 is SGHDT, CDR2 YYEEEE, per germline. CDR3 length: 14 amino acids. The CDR3 nucleotides are TGTGCCAGCAGCTGGGGGACAGACGCTTACGAGCAGTACTTC. Protein product: CASSWGTDAYEQYF. The variable domain in full, with the rest retrieved from reference TRBV5-6 and TRBJ2-7, is DAGVTQSPTHLIKTRGQQVTLRCSPKSGHDTVSWYQQALGQGPQFIFQYYEEEERQRGNFPDRFSGHQFPNYSSELNVNALLLGDSALYLCASSWGTDAYEQYFGPGTRLTVT.

The chain combines TRBV6-2 or TRBV6-3 with TRBJ2-1; D not resolved. The V gene's germline CDR1 is MNHEY and CDR2 SVGEGT. V was cut by 8 bases and J by 7 bases, with 12 bases left in between. The CDR3 has 12 residues. The CDR3 nucleotides are TGTGCCAGCGCCTATATTGGGAATGAGCAGTTCTTC. Residues: CASAYIGNEQFF.

This clonotype occurred many times. The gene calls are TRBV2 and TRBJ1-2; no clear D gene. CDR3 length: 9 amino acids. Germline assignment: CDR1 SNHLY and CDR2 FYNNEI. The V end lost 5 bases, the J end lost 8 bases, and 3 bases lay between the germline ends. As DNA, the CDR3 is TGTGCCAGCAGTCAAGGCTACACCTTC. It translates to CASSQGYTF. The variable domain in full, with the rest retrieved from reference TRBV2 and TRBJ1-2, is EPEVTQTPSHQVTQMGQEVILRCVPISNHLYFYWYRQILGQKVEFLVSFYNNEISEKSEIFDDQFSVERPDGSNFTLKIRSTKLEDSAMYFCASSQGYTFGSGTRLTVV.

The chain couples TRBV5-6 to TRBJ2-6; possible D gene TRBD1, 6 bases. V was clipped by 5 bases and J by 0 bases, with 15 bases between them. This CDR3 has 17 amino acids. Germline lookup yields CDR1 SGHDT and CDR2 YYEEEE. In nucleotides, the CDR3 is TGTGCCAGCAGTTCGTGGACAGAGAACTCTGGGGCCAACGTCCTGACTTTC. This encodes CASSSWTENSGANVLTF. The full variable domain, with the rest looked up from reference TRBV5-6 and TRBJ2-6, is DAGVTQSPTHLIKTRGQQVTLRCSPKSGHDTVSWYQQALGQGPQFIFQYYEEEERQRGNFPDRFSGHQFPNYSSELNVNALLLGDSALYLCASSSWTENSGANVLTFGAGSRLTVL.